Following are 23 T cell receptor beta chains from one sample sequenced in a study of cytomegalovirus exposure and HLA in healthy donors. The PCR had 60 Vbeta and 13 Jbeta primers. Repertoires were generated with immunoSEQ multiplex PCR, while TCRdb's copy carries only in-frame clones and drops some. The table records approximately 190,000 clones, approximately 80% of them present only once. The sequenced sample consisted of PBMCs. These receptors were obtained from a woman younger than 35 in good health and CMV-seropositive.

The gene calls are TRBV28 and TRBJ2-6; D possibly corresponds to TRBD2 (6 bases). Between the trimmed V and J ends, which lost 2 bases and 4 bases, there was a span of 12 bases. Germline lookup yields CDR1 MDHEN and CDR2 SYDVKM. The length of the CDR3 is 16 residues. DNA of the CDR3: TGTGCCAGCAGTTTAAGCGGGTTACGAGGGGCCAACGTCCTGACTTTC. This encodes CASSLSGLRGANVLTF.

V is TRBV10-3 and J is TRBJ2-5; no clear D gene. This CDR3 spans 14 amino acids. V lost 0 bases, J lost 2 bases, and 7 bases lay in between. CDR1 and CDR2 from the germline V gene are ENHRY and SYGVKD. The CDR3 DNA sequence: TGTGCCATCAGTGAGTCACCGGAGCAAGAGACCCAGTACTTC. This gives the protein CAISESPEQETQYF.

V and J are TRBV5-1 and TRBJ1-1; a weak D match, TRBD1 (5 bases). Germline V gene lookup returns CDR1 SGHRS and CDR2 YFSETQ. Trimming stripped 3 bases from V and 5 bases from J, with 17 bases between. The length of the CDR3 is 15 residues. The CDR3 nucleotides read TGCGCCAGCAGCTCTAACCAGGGTTTGTTTACTGAAGCTTTCTTT. Translated, it gives CASSSNQGLFTEAFF. The full variable domain, with the rest looked up from reference TRBV5-1 and TRBJ1-1, is KAGVTQTPRYLIKTRGQQVTLSCSPISGHRSVSWYQQTPGQGLQFLFEYFSETQRNKGNFPGRFSGRQFSNSRSEMNVSTLELGDSALYLCASSSNQGLFTEAFFGQGTRLTVV.

This rearrangement joins TRBV28 to TRBJ1-1; tentatively, D is TRBD1 (6 bases). Trimming stripped 6 bases from V and 1 base from J, with 12 bases between. The CDR3 length is 14 residues. Germline V gives CDR1 MDHEN, CDR2 SYDVKM. The CDR3 is CASRTTGTNTEAFF. The CDR3 coding sequence is TGTGCCAGCAGAACGACAGGAACGAACACTGAAGCTTTCTTT.

The count of this clone is one. The CDR3 spells CASGSRAHTEAFF. CDR3 coding DNA: TGTGCTAGTGGTTCCAGAGCGCACACTGAAGCTTTCTTT. The gene calls are TRBV12-5 and TRBJ1-1; D not resolved. The CDR3 consists of 13 residues. Trimming stripped 4 bases from V and 3 bases from J, with 9 bases between. Germline V gene lookup returns CDR1 LGHNT and CDR2 FRNRAP. The variable domain in full, completed from reference TRBV12-5 and TRBJ1-1, reads DARVTQTPRHKVTEMGQEVTMRCQPILGHNTVFWYRQTMMQGLELLAYFRNRAPLDDSGMPKDRFSAEMPDATLATLKIQPSEPRDSAVYFCASGSRAHTEAFFGQGTRLTVV.

The chain joins TRBV9 to TRBJ1-2; D gene unclear. CDR3 size: 13 residues. Trimming shortened V by 3 bases and J by 0 bases, and 6 bases separated the two germline ends. Per the germline V gene, CDR1 is SGDLS and CDR2 is YYNGEE. Here the CDR3 DNA reads TGTGCCAGCAGCGGCTTAGCTAACTATGGCTACACCTTC. Protein: CASSGLANYGYTF.

The rearrangement uses TRBV19 and TRBJ1-4; D might be TRBD1 (6 bases). Deletions cut 5 bases from V and 5 bases from J, with 12 bases between. This CDR3 is built from 14 residues. CDR1 LNHDA and CDR2 SQIVND come from the germline V gene (reference sequence). This chain's CDR3 is CASSSGVTNEKLFF. The CDR3, as DNA: TGTGCCAGTAGTTCAGGGGTCACCAATGAAAAACTGTTTTTT.

V is TRBV9 and J is TRBJ1-6; a weak D match, TRBD1 (5 bases). This CDR3 contains 15 residues. Trimming cost V 3 bases and J 7 bases, with 14 bases left between them. Germline V gene sequence: CDR1 SGDLS, CDR2 YYNGEE. The CDR3 nucleotides are TGTGCCAGCAGCGCCACCGTGACAGCAAATTCACCCCTCCACTTT. Protein: CASSATVTANSPLHF.

The chain joins TRBV11-3 to TRBJ1-4, with D perhaps TRBD1 (6 bases). Trimming shortened V by 5 bases and J by 4 bases, and 11 bases separated the two germline ends. The CDR3 runs 14 residues. The germline V gene has CDR1 SGHNT and CDR2 YENEEA. The DNA for the CDR3 is TGTGCCAGCAGCCCTGACAGGAATAATGAAAAACTGTTTTTT. Amino acids: CASSPDRNNEKLFF.

The chain couples TRBV9 to TRBJ2-1; D not resolved. Germline V CDR1 and CDR2: SGDLS, YYNGEE. The CDR3 spans 12 residues. Trimming shortened V by 4 bases and J by 3 bases, and 5 bases separated the two germline ends. DNA of the CDR3: TGTGCCAGCAGCACCGGCTACAATGAGCAGTTCTTC. Protein: CASSTGYNEQFF.

This chain uses TRBV18 with TRBJ1-5; TRBD1 matches 7 bases. V shed 8 bases and J 5 bases; nucleotides not matched to a gene: 12. Germline CDR1 and CDR2: KGHSH and LQKENI. The CDR3 loop spans 15 amino acids. The CDR3 sequence is CASPLTGEVYQPQHF. In DNA form, the CDR3 reads TGTGCCAGCCCATTAACAGGGGAAGTATATCAGCCCCAGCATTTT.

The rearrangement uses TRBV9 and TRBJ1-2; TRBD1 might be the D (6 bases). CDR3 length: 11 residues. Looked up from germline, CDR1 is SGDLS and CDR2 is YYNGEE. Deletions cut 3 bases from V and 8 bases from J, with 8 bases between. CDR3 sequence: CASSGTGGYTF. In DNA form, the CDR3 reads TGTGCCAGCAGCGGTACAGGGGGCTACACCTTC.

The chain employs TRBV2 and TRBJ1-5, with D tentatively TRBD1 (5 bases). Trimming pared 8 bases from V and 0 bases from J, leaving 11 bases between. The CDR3 covers 14 residues. Germline loops: CDR1 SNHLY, CDR2 FYNNEI. The DNA of the CDR3 is TGTGCCAGCGGGGCCCTTAATAGCAATCAGCCCCAGCATTTT. This encodes CASGALNSNQPQHF.

The chain is built from TRBV27 and TRBJ1-1; D unresolved. V lost 2 bases to trimming and J lost 5 bases, with 12 bases between them. The CDR3 length is 14 residues. The germline V gene has CDR1 MNHEY and CDR2 SMNVEV (reference sequence). The DNA of the CDR3 is TGTGCCAGCAGTTTAGGTTGGGCTTCGACTGAAGCTTTCTTT. Amino acid sequence: CASSLGWASTEAFF.

There are a few counts of this clone. The junction departs from germline at one end; a sequencing error may be responsible. The chain couples TRBV5-1 to TRBJ2-6; 12 nucleotides agree with TRBD2. The length of the CDR3 is 17 residues. The germline V gene encodes CDR1 SGHRS and CDR2 YFSETQ. The CDR3 loop is CASSSTSGGPGANGLTF. The DNA of the CDR3 is TGCGCCAGCAGCTCAACTAGCGGGGGGCCAGGGGCCAACGGCCTGACTTTC.

This chain joins TRBV9 and TRBJ2-1; D uncertain. From germline, CDR1 is SGDLS and CDR2 YYNGEE. The CDR3 is 13 amino acids. Trimming stripped 4 bases from V and 5 bases from J, with 10 bases between. For the CDR3, the DNA is TGTGCCAGCAGCCTGGCCCCAGACAATGAGCAGTTCTTC. Translating it yields CASSLAPDNEQFF.

The V call is TRBV29-1, the J call TRBJ1-1; D is uncertain. Germline assignment: CDR1 SQVTM and CDR2 ANQGSEA. The V and J ends lost 6 bases and 7 bases respectively, with 15 bases between them. This CDR3 has 12 amino acids. CDR3 in amino acids: CSVLGWEGEAFF. The CDR3 bases are TGCAGCGTGCTAGGTTGGGAGGGTGAAGCTTTCTTT. Drawing the rest from reference TRBV29-1 and TRBJ1-1, the complete variable domain is SAVISQKPSRDICQRGTSLTIQCQVDSQVTMMFWYRQQPGQSLTLIATANQGSEATYESGFVIDKFPISRPNLTFSTLTVSNMSPEDSSIYLCSVLGWEGEAFFGQGTRLTVV.

This clone was picked up a small number of times. The chain recombines TRBV27 with TRBJ2-7, with 7 nucleotides matching TRBD1. Trimming removed 4 bases from V and 4 bases from J; junction bases left unmatched: 7. Per the germline V gene, CDR1 is MNHEY and CDR2 is SMNVEV (reference sequence). This CDR3 is 14 amino acids long. The CDR3 is CASSSSRDSYEQYV. The CDR3, as DNA: TGTGCCAGCAGTTCGTCCCGGGACAGTTACGAGCAGTACGTC.

The CDR3 region has the DNA TGTGCCAGCAGCATGGACAGGGGGGGGAACACTGAAGCTTTCTTT. Amino acids: CASSMDRGGNTEAFF. The chain combines TRBV9 with TRBJ1-1; the match to TRBD1 covers 10 bases. Per the germline V gene, CDR1 is SGDLS and CDR2 is YYNGEE. This CDR3 spans 15 amino acids. V shed 4 bases, J shed 1 base, and the junction held 4 bases outside the gene matches.

This chain connects TRBV4-2 to TRBJ1-4; 9 bases line up with TRBD1. V was pared by 1 base and J by 5 bases, with 2 bases of the junction left unmatched. CDR1 is LGHNA, CDR2 YNFKEQ, per germline. There are 15 residues in the CDR3. CDR3 DNA sequence: TGTGCCAGCAGCCAAGTGGGACAGGGCAATGAAAAACTGTTTTTT. It specifies CASSQVGQGNEKLFF.

This sequence joins TRBV5-1 and TRBJ2-3; possible D gene TRBD2, 7 bases. This CDR3 contains 15 residues. Germline CDR1 and CDR2: SGHRS and YFSETQ. Trimming removed 0 bases at V and 2 bases at J, with 10 bases between. For the CDR3, the DNA is TGCGCCAGCAGCTTGGCCGGGGGGCCCACAGATACGCAGTATTTT. Protein sequence: CASSLAGGPTDTQYF.

This clone was counted a single time. This chain connects TRBV7-2 to TRBJ2-3; tentatively, D is TRBD1 (6 bases). This CDR3 has 16 residues. Looked up from germline, CDR1 is SGHTA and CDR2 is FQGNSA. V lost 3 bases, J lost 3 bases, and 16 bases lay in between. This CDR3 is CASSLESLQGTDTQYF. As DNA, the CDR3 is TGTGCCAGCAGCTTGGAAAGCCTCCAGGGGACAGATACGCAGTATTTT. The whole variable domain, filled in from reference TRBV7-2 and TRBJ2-3, reads GAGVSQSPSNKVTEKGKDVELRCDPISGHTALYWYRQSLGQGLEFLIYFQGNSAPDKSGLPSDRFSAERTGGSVSTLTIQRTQQEDSAVYLCASSLESLQGTDTQYFGPGTRLTVL.

This chain joins TRBV7-5 and TRBJ1-2; the table calls TRBD1, which could not be checked here. TRBV7-5 is flagged as a pseudogene. This CDR3 is 16 amino acids long. As DNA, the CDR3 is TGTGTCAGAAGCTTAGAAGTGGCAGGGGTTGGCGATGGCTACACCTTC. Translating gives CVRSLEVAGVGDGYTF.